This paragraph reports one T cell receptor (beta chain). The source of the sample is a study of Graves' ophthalmopathy and Graves' hyperthyroidism. As for the study in general: Peripheral blood samples were taken at initial diagnosis, before any treatment.

Amplification of the TCR beta CDR3 regions used RNA transcripts (as template). First-round RT-PCR with HTBI primers preceded a second-round multiplex PCR. TCRdb re-analysed the multiplex PCR reads in MiXCR, keeping a single row per CDR3 protein. This table holds roughly 410,000 distinct CDR3 sequences, approximately 15% found once. The sequence derives from a woman aged 18-29 years with stable Graves' hyperthyroidism. Sequencing was carried out using peripheral blood.

CDR3 protein: CASSLAPGYEQYF. CDR3 sequence (DNA): TGTGCCAGCAGTTTAGCGCCCGGGTACGAGCAGTACTTC. J is TRBJ2-7 and V is TRBV12-3 or TRBV12-4, with D uncertain. Trimming left V 0 bases short and J 4 bases short, with 7 bases between. This CDR3 is built from 13 residues.